The rows below give T cell receptor beta chains drawn from one sample of a study of blood T cell repertoires in COVID-19. Sequencing used immunoSEQ multiplex PCR; TCRdb keeps in-frame clones, though not all of them. The sample records about 59,000 clones, less than 85% being singletons. The sequenced sample consisted of peripheral blood. Receptors originate from a woman between 65 and 79 years old with acute or convalescent COVID-19. CDR3s include the opening cysteine and the closing phenylalanine or tryptophan. A D gene is named only where the DNA matches it firmly. Size is stated for part of the rows, as once, few or many counts, or as a class when the clone is expanded.

V gene: TRBV3-1/TRBV3-2
D gene: TRBD1
J gene: TRBJ1-2
clone size: NA
CDR3 DNA: TGTGCCAGCAGCCAGAATGGACAGGGAACCTATGGCTACACCTTC
CDR3 protein: CASSQNGQGTYGYTF

V gene: TRBV3-1/TRBV3-2
D gene: TRBD1
J gene: TRBJ1-1
clone size: NA
CDR3 DNA: TGTGCCAGCAGCCACACAGGGGTATGGGACACTGAAGCTTTCTTT
CDR3 protein: CASSHTGVWDTEAFF

V gene: TRBV4-2
D gene: TRBD1
J gene: TRBJ2-5
clone size: NA
CDR3 DNA: TGTGCCAGCAGCCAAGCGTTTGGACAGGCTAATTTCCAAGAGACCCAGTACTTC
CDR3 protein: CASSQAFGQANFQETQYF

V gene: TRBV7-9
D gene: NA
J gene: TRBJ1-1
clone size: few
CDR3 DNA: TGTGCCAGCAGCTTACGACAGTTAATGAACACTGAAGCTTTCTTT
CDR3 protein: CASSLRQLMNTEAFF

V gene: TRBV5-4
D gene: TRBD1
J gene: TRBJ2-4
clone size: NA
CDR3 DNA: TGTGCCAGCAGCTCACCCTACAGGGGTGAAAACATTCAGTACTTC
CDR3 protein: CASSSPYRGENIQYF

V gene: TRBV4-1
D gene: NA
J gene: TRBJ2-2
clone size: few
CDR3 DNA: TGCGCCAGCAGCCCTCGGCCGGGGGGCGAGGGCACCGGGGAGCTGTTTTTT
CDR3 protein: CASSPRPGGEGTGELFF

V gene: TRBV11-3
D gene: NA
J gene: TRBJ1-3
clone size: NA
CDR3 DNA: TGTGCCAGCAGCTTAGGGGGGGTGCATCCCAACTCTGGAAACACCATATATTTT
CDR3 protein: CASSLGGVHPNSGNTIYF

V gene: TRBV6-1
D gene: TRBD1
J gene: TRBJ1-1
clone size: NA
CDR3 DNA: TGTGCCAGCAGTGACCCTCCCATCGGACAGGGCTTGAACACTGAAGCTTTCTTT
CDR3 protein: CASSDPPIGQGLNTEAFF

V gene: TRBV7-2
D gene: NA
J gene: TRBJ2-3
clone size: NA
CDR3 DNA: TGTGCCAGCAGCCCCCAGGGAGCGGGAGATACGCAGTATTTT
CDR3 protein: CASSPQGAGDTQYF

V gene: TRBV7-9
D gene: TRBD1
J gene: TRBJ1-2
clone size: many
CDR3 DNA: TGTGCCAGCAGCCAGACAGGGGCTAACTATGGCTACACCTTC
CDR3 protein: CASSQTGANYGYTF

V gene: TRBV3-1/TRBV3-2
D gene: TRBD1
J gene: TRBJ1-5
clone size: NA
CDR3 DNA: TGTGCCAGCAGCCAAATGGCAGGGGGGAATCAGCCCCAGCATTTT
CDR3 protein: CASSQMAGGNQPQHF

V gene: TRBV27
D gene: NA
J gene: TRBJ2-4
clone size: NA
CDR3 DNA: TGTGCCAGCAGTCCTCTTCTGGGACTAGCCAAAAACATTCAGTACTTC
CDR3 protein: CASSPLLGLAKNIQYF

V gene: TRBV3-1/TRBV3-2
D gene: NA
J gene: TRBJ1-1
clone size: NA
CDR3 DNA: TGTGCCAGCAGCCAAGATGTAAGGTCCAGGTTCTCTATCACTGAAGCTTTCTTT
CDR3 protein: CASSQDVRSRFSITEAFF

V gene: TRBV19
D gene: NA
J gene: TRBJ2-1
clone size: NA
CDR3 DNA: TGTGCCAGTAGCTCGGTGGGACTTACGAATGAGCAGTTCTTC
CDR3 protein: CASSSVGLTNEQFF

V gene: TRBV3-1/TRBV3-2
D gene: NA
J gene: TRBJ1-4
clone size: many
CDR3 DNA: TGTGCCAGCAGCCAAGTGGAGGAGAGTTCAAGGGTGTTTTTT
CDR3 protein: CASSQVEESSRVFF

V gene: TRBV6-1
D gene: NA
J gene: TRBJ1-2
clone size: NA
CDR3 DNA: TGTGCCAGCAGTGAAGGGCCGGGTCTAAGGGGCTACACCTTC
CDR3 protein: CASSEGPGLRGYTF

V gene: TRBV6-5
D gene: NA
J gene: TRBJ2-6
clone size: NA
CDR3 DNA: TGTGCCAGCAGGGGGGGAGACTCTGGGGCCAACGTCCTGACTTTC
CDR3 protein: CASRGGDSGANVLTF

V gene: TRBV5-4
D gene: NA
J gene: TRBJ2-5
clone size: NA
CDR3 DNA: TGTGCCAGCAGCTTGGGTTACGGTAGACGGGGAAGGGGGGAGACCCAGTACTTC
CDR3 protein: CASSLGYGRRGRGETQYF

V gene: TRBV3-1/TRBV3-2
D gene: NA
J gene: TRBJ1-2
clone size: NA
CDR3 DNA: TGTGCCAGCAGCCAACAACTCGCGGGGGTCGGCTATGGCTACACCTTC
CDR3 protein: CASSQQLAGVGYGYTF

V gene: TRBV5-1
D gene: TRBD1
J gene: TRBJ2-4
clone size: few
CDR3 DNA: TGCGCCAGCAGAGACAGGGTGGAGGCCAAAAACATTCAGTACTTC
CDR3 protein: CASRDRVEAKNIQYF

V gene: TRBV5-8
D gene: TRBD1
J gene: TRBJ1-2
clone size: NA
CDR3 DNA: TGTGCCAGCAGCTACCCCCCGGGACAGGGGATTCTCGATGGCTACACCTTC
CDR3 protein: CASSYPPGQGILDGYTF

V gene: TRBV21-1
D gene: NA
J gene: TRBJ1-5
clone size: NA
CDR3 DNA: TGTGCCAGCAGCAAAGAGTGGAACAGGGATGATCAGCCCCAGCATTTT
CDR3 protein: CASSKEWNRDDQPQHF

V gene: TRBV5-1
D gene: NA
J gene: TRBJ1-1
clone size: NA
CDR3 DNA: TGCGCCAGCAGCTACCAGGCCGGGGGGTTGAACACTGAAGCTTTCTTT
CDR3 protein: CASSYQAGGLNTEAFF

V gene: TRBV18
D gene: NA
J gene: TRBJ2-7
clone size: NA
CDR3 DNA: TGTGCCAGCTCACCATCTCGGTTCCACGAGCAGTACTTC
CDR3 protein: CASSPSRFHEQYF

V gene: TRBV7-9
D gene: NA
J gene: TRBJ1-1
clone size: once
CDR3 DNA: TGTGCCAGCAGCTGGACAGTGAACACTGAAGCTTTCTTT
CDR3 protein: CASSWTVNTEAFF

V gene: TRBV27
D gene: TRBD1
J gene: TRBJ1-2
clone size: NA
CDR3 DNA: TGTGCCAGCAGTTCCCCGACGACAGGGCTGAACCTCTATGGCTACACCTTC
CDR3 protein: CASSSPTTGLNLYGYTF

V gene: TRBV27
D gene: NA
J gene: TRBJ1-1
clone size: NA
CDR3 DNA: TGTGCCAGCAGTTTATGGCAGGGAGGGGTGGACATTGAAGCTTTCTTT
CDR3 protein: CASSLWQGGVDIEAFF

V gene: TRBV30
D gene: NA
J gene: TRBJ2-2
clone size: NA
CDR3 DNA: TGTGCCTGGAGGCGGACAGAGTTGAACACCGGGGAGCTGTTTTTT
CDR3 protein: CAWRRTELNTGELFF

V gene: TRBV7-8
D gene: NA
J gene: TRBJ1-2
clone size: NA
CDR3 DNA: TGTGCCAGCAGCTTAGCGCTTGGCGCAGGCAGATCGGGCTACACCTTC
CDR3 protein: CASSLALGAGRSGYTF

V gene: TRBV12-5
D gene: TRBD1
J gene: TRBJ2-2
clone size: NA
CDR3 DNA: TGTGCTAGTGGTTTAGGACAGGGGTACACCGGGGAGCTGTTTTTT
CDR3 protein: CASGLGQGYTGELFF

V gene: TRBV30
D gene: NA
J gene: TRBJ2-7
clone size: few
CDR3 DNA: TGTGCCTGGAGTAGGTTGTCAGGGCTCTACGAGCAGTACTTC
CDR3 protein: CAWSRLSGLYEQYF

V gene: TRBV27
D gene: NA
J gene: TRBJ1-6
clone size: NA
CDR3 DNA: TGTGCCAGCAGACCATCCCCAGGGGAACCCCTCCACTTT
CDR3 protein: CASRPSPGEPLHF

V gene: TRBV5-4
D gene: NA
J gene: TRBJ2-3
clone size: NA
CDR3 DNA: TGTGCCAGCAGCTTGATCTTAGCGGCAGATACGCAGTATTTT
CDR3 protein: CASSLILAADTQYF

V gene: TRBV4-1
D gene: NA
J gene: TRBJ2-5
clone size: NA
CDR3 DNA: TGCGCCAGCAGCTCCCAGGGGTGGGAGACCCAGTACTTC
CDR3 protein: CASSSQGWETQYF

V gene: TRBV9
D gene: NA
J gene: TRBJ2-7
clone size: NA
CDR3 DNA: TGTGCCAGCAGCGTAGGGCAGCGCTACGAGCAGTACTTC
CDR3 protein: CASSVGQRYEQYF

V gene: TRBV6-2/TRBV6-3
D gene: NA
J gene: TRBJ1-5
clone size: NA
CDR3 DNA: TGTGCCAGCAGTTACTCGAGTAGAGGGATTGGTCAGCCCCAGCATTTT
CDR3 protein: CASSYSSRGIGQPQHF

V gene: TRBV3-1/TRBV3-2
D gene: TRBD2
J gene: TRBJ2-3
clone size: NA
CDR3 DNA: TGTGCCAGCAGCCAAGATGAGGTAATAGCGGGGAGGACCTACACAGATACGCAGTATTTT
CDR3 protein: CASSQDEVIAGRTYTDTQYF

V gene: TRBV11-2
D gene: TRBD1
J gene: TRBJ1-5
clone size: many
CDR3 DNA: TGTGCCAGCAGCTTAGAACCAGGACAGGGGAATCAGCCCCAGCATTTT
CDR3 protein: CASSLEPGQGNQPQHF

V gene: TRBV27
D gene: NA
J gene: TRBJ1-3
clone size: NA
CDR3 DNA: TGTGCCAGCAGTCGTCTCCTGGGCTCGTCCTCTGGAAACACCATATATTTT
CDR3 protein: CASSRLLGSSSGNTIYF

V gene: TRBV5-1
D gene: NA
J gene: TRBJ1-4
clone size: NA
CDR3 DNA: TGCGCCAGCAGCTCGGGGAGGGGCGAGGGTGAAAAACTGTTTTTT
CDR3 protein: CASSSGRGEGEKLFF

V gene: TRBV6-4
D gene: TRBD1
J gene: TRBJ2-4
clone size: NA
CDR3 DNA: TGTGCCAGCAGTGACTCCCTCCAGGCAGGGGGCTCGGGCATTCAGTACTTC
CDR3 protein: CASSDSLQAGGSGIQYF

V gene: TRBV29-1
D gene: NA
J gene: TRBJ1-2
clone size: NA
CDR3 DNA: TGCAGCGTCGGAACACAGGGCCTTCTGGGTGGCTACACCTTC
CDR3 protein: CSVGTQGLLGGYTF

V gene: TRBV19
D gene: TRBD1
J gene: TRBJ1-2
clone size: once
CDR3 DNA: TGTGCCAGTAGTACCCAAACCGGACAGGGCGTGGGTGGCTACACCTTC
CDR3 protein: CASSTQTGQGVGGYTF

V gene: TRBV3-1/TRBV3-2
D gene: NA
J gene: TRBJ2-6
clone size: NA
CDR3 DNA: TGTGCCAGCAGCCAAGATCTGACGGCGGAAAGGGCCAACGTCCTGACTTTC
CDR3 protein: CASSQDLTAERANVLTF

V gene: TRBV6-5
D gene: NA
J gene: TRBJ2-7
clone size: once
CDR3 DNA: TGTGCCAGCAGTCCGGTGGACAGACGCTCCTACGAGCAGTACTTC
CDR3 protein: CASSPVDRRSYEQYF

V gene: TRBV5-1
D gene: TRBD1
J gene: TRBJ2-3
clone size: NA
CDR3 DNA: TGCGCCAGCAGCTCACAGGGGCCCGGCACAGATACGCAGTATTTT
CDR3 protein: CASSSQGPGTDTQYF

V gene: TRBV4-2
D gene: NA
J gene: TRBJ1-1
clone size: few
CDR3 DNA: TGTGCCAGCAGCCAAGAACGAGGGCAAACTGAAGCTTTCTTT
CDR3 protein: CASSQERGQTEAFF

V gene: TRBV5-6
D gene: TRBD1
J gene: TRBJ1-6
clone size: NA
CDR3 DNA: TGTGCCAGCAGTAGGACAGGGGGCTATAATTCACCCCTCCACTTT
CDR3 protein: CASSRTGGYNSPLHF

V gene: TRBV15
D gene: TRBD1
J gene: TRBJ1-1
clone size: NA
CDR3 DNA: TGTGCCACCAGCAGAGATGGACAGGGAGGAACTGAAGCTTTCTTT
CDR3 protein: CATSRDGQGGTEAFF

V gene: TRBV6-2/TRBV6-3
D gene: NA
J gene: TRBJ1-2
clone size: NA
CDR3 DNA: TGTGCCAGCAGTTACTCTGGGGCATTCCAAGGCTACACCTTC
CDR3 protein: CASSYSGAFQGYTF

V gene: TRBV11-3
D gene: TRBD2
J gene: TRBJ2-1
clone size: NA
CDR3 DNA: TGTGCCAGCAGCTTAGATGGGAGGGCGCGTGGGGAGCAGTTCTTC
CDR3 protein: CASSLDGRARGEQFF

V gene: TRBV12-5
D gene: NA
J gene: TRBJ1-5
clone size: NA
CDR3 DNA: TGTGCTAGTGCCCTGGGCAGGGTGAATAGCAATCAGCCCCAGCATTTT
CDR3 protein: CASALGRVNSNQPQHF

V gene: TRBV19
D gene: NA
J gene: TRBJ2-3
clone size: few
CDR3 DNA: TGTGCCAGTAGTGGGACTCTCCTTCGCACAGATACGCAGTATTTT
CDR3 protein: CASSGTLLRTDTQYF

V gene: TRBV9
D gene: TRBD1
J gene: TRBJ2-5
clone size: NA
CDR3 DNA: TGTGCCAGCAGCCCAGGGACAGAACAAGAGACCCAGTACTTC
CDR3 protein: CASSPGTEQETQYF